Below are 23 T cell receptor beta chains sequenced from a single sample in a study of tumor-infiltrating lymphocytes in oesophageal squamous cell carcinoma. TCRdb reprocessed the PCR reads via MiXCR and lists one record per CDR3 protein. The profile shows about 10,000 distinct CDR3 sequences, less than 70% of them singletons. Sequencing was done on a sample of esophageal tumor tissue. These receptors all come from a male donor with esophageal squamous cell carcinoma.

The gene calls are TRBV7-9 and TRBJ2-6; perhaps TRBD2 as D (5 bases). CDR1 is SEHNR, CDR2 FQNEAQ, per germline (reference sequence). This CDR3 spans 15 amino acids. The V end lost 6 bases, the J end lost 2 bases, and 11 bases lay between the germline ends. CDR3 nucleotides: TGTGCCAGCAGTCGCAGCGGAGCTGGGGCCAACGTCCTGACTTTC. It encodes CASSRSGAGANVLTF.

CDR3: CASSSTSGSTGELFF. The DNA of the CDR3 is TGTGCCAGCAGCTCTACTAGCGGGAGCACCGGGGAGCTGTTTTTT. This chain joins TRBV7-3 and TRBJ2-2; 11 bases are a match to TRBD2. Trimming removed 4 bases from V and 4 bases from J; junction bases left unmatched: 2. Germline CDR1 is SGHTA and CDR2 is FQGTGA. There are 15 residues in the CDR3. Full variable domain (missing parts from reference TRBV7-3 and TRBJ2-2): GAGVSQTPSNKVTEKGKYVELRCDPISGHTALYWYRQSLGQGPEFLIYFQGTGAADDSGLPNDRFFAVRPEGSVSTLKIQRTERGDSAVYLCASSSTSGSTGELFFGEGSRLTVL.

This clonotype was detected once. Being one base from a much bigger clone, this may be a read error. The chain has TRBV7-2 and TRBJ2-1; 11 nucleotides line up with TRBD2. Germline values: CDR1 SGHTA, CDR2 FQGNSA. The CDR3 contains 18 residues. With V trimmed by 2 bases and J by 10 bases, 16 bases remained unmatched. CDR3: CASSLLLAGGESVLEQFF. The CDR3 DNA reads TGTGCCAGCAGCTTATTGCTAGCGGGAGGAGAGAGCGTCCTCGAGCAGTTCTTC.

This clonotype was seen at least ten times. The chain couples TRBV7-9 to TRBJ2-7; the D is unclear. The CDR3 loop spans 14 amino acids. The germline V gene has CDR1 SEHNR and CDR2 FQNEAQ (reference sequence). Trimming took 1 base from V and 5 from J, leaving 12 bases between them. As DNA, the CDR3 is TGTGCCAGCAGCTTAGGGCTCACCCCGGACGAGCAGTACTTC. Protein sequence: CASSLGLTPDEQYF.

V usage is TRBV28 and J usage is TRBJ2-6, with D unclear. Looked up from germline, CDR1 is MDHEN and CDR2 is SYDVKM. V lost 6 bases, J lost 2 bases, and 5 bases lay in between. The CDR3 is 13 residues long. The CDR3 nucleotides are TGTGCCAGCAGGGGTGCTGGGGCCAACGTCCTGACTTTC. It is translated as CASRGAGANVLTF.

This chain joins TRBV11-2 and TRBJ2-1; D not certain. Judging by the DNA end, TRBJ2-3 fits better; the J call may be wrong. The V gene's germline CDR1 is SGHAT and CDR2 FQNNGV. The length of the CDR3 is 14 residues. The CDR3 nucleotides are TGTGCCAGCAGCTTAGATGGTCCTCTAGATACGCAGTATTTT. Amino acid sequence: CASSLDGPLDTQYF.

The rearrangement uses TRBV7-2 and TRBJ2-7; the D is unclear. This CDR3 has 15 amino acids. Per germline, CDR1 SGHTA and CDR2 FQGNSA. V was cut by 3 bases and J by 1 base, with 13 bases left in between. The CDR3 protein is CASSFPLRRSYEQYF. The CDR3 region has the DNA TGTGCCAGCAGCTTCCCCTTGCGCCGGTCCTACGAGCAGTACTTC.

This clonotype was detected once. This sequence joins TRBV12-3 or TRBV12-4 and TRBJ2-7; D is unclear. There are 13 residues in the CDR3. With 7 bases removed from V and 2 bases from J, the gap between germline ends came to 12 bases. The CDR3 spells CASTGPPAYEQYF. The CDR3 nucleotides read TGTGCCAGCACCGGACCACCCGCCTACGAGCAGTACTTC.

Note on this clonotype: At one end the junction does not follow the germline gene, possibly because of a read error. The chain links TRBV7-2 to TRBJ2-1, with a possible D match to TRBD2 (6 bases). Looked up from germline, CDR1 is SGHTA and CDR2 is FQGNSA. This CDR3 is 13 amino acids long. The CDR3: CASSGGRSYEQYF. As DNA, the CDR3 is TGTGCCAGCAGCGGGGGGAGATCCTACGAGCAGTACTTT.

This sequence joins TRBV7-3 and TRBJ2-3, with 8 bases that match TRBD1. Losses at the gene ends were 5 bases for V and 11 bases for J; bases not matched to a gene: 12. This CDR3 spans 14 amino acids. The germline V gene encodes CDR1 SGHTA and CDR2 FQGTGA. The CDR3 DNA is TGTGCCAGCAGCCTGGACAGGGACTCCTACGAGCAGTATTTT. Protein: CASSLDRDSYEQYF.

This clonotype was seen a single time. The CDR3 bases are TGTGCCAGCAGCTTATCAGTAGGGAGCACAGATACGCAGTATTTT. It is translated as CASSLSVGSTDTQYF. The V call is TRBV7-3, the J call TRBJ2-3, with D uncertain. V lost 2 bases, J lost 0 bases, and 9 bases lay in between. From germline, CDR1 is SGHTA and CDR2 FQGTGA. CDR3 length: 15 residues.

The chain couples TRBV24-1 to TRBJ2-1; TRBD1 matches 9 bases. The CDR3 spans 16 residues. J gave up 5 bases and V 3 bases, and 7 bases lay outside the gene matches. CDR1 and CDR2 (germline): KGHDR, SFDVKD. In DNA, the CDR3 is TGTGCCACCAGTGATATGGGGACAGGGAACGACAATGAGCAGTTCTTC. It yields the protein CATSDMGTGNDNEQFF.

The chain combines TRBV7-2 with TRBJ2-7; D is unresolved. Germline V gene sequence: CDR1 SGHTA, CDR2 FQGNSA. The V end was cut by 4 bases, the J end by 9 bases, with 16 bases between. The CDR3 length is 13 residues. The CDR3 sequence is CASSSYPTDTQYF. CDR3 nucleotide sequence: TGTGCCAGCAGCTCTTACCCCACAGATACGCAGTACTTC.

The chain uses TRBV7-2 and TRBJ2-4; weak D call: TRBD2 (5 bases). Deletions cut 0 bases from V and 3 bases from J, with 18 bases between. This CDR3 comprises 18 residues. Germline V gives CDR1 SGHTA, CDR2 FQGNSA. CDR3 amino acids: CASSLAGSSQPVKNIQYF. The CDR3 nucleotides read TGTGCCAGCAGCTTAGCGGGGAGCAGTCAACCGGTCAAAAACATTCAGTACTTC. Drawing the rest from reference TRBV7-2 and TRBJ2-4, the complete variable domain is GAGVSQSPSNKVTEKGKDVELRCDPISGHTALYWYRQSLGQGLEFLIYFQGNSAPDKSGLPSDRFSAERTGGSVSTLTIQRTQQEDSAVYLCASSLAGSSQPVKNIQYFGAGTRLSVL.

This clonotype has a single count. The rearrangement links TRBV7-4 to TRBJ2-5; 10 bases align to TRBD1. The assigned J gene may be wrong: the sequence end matches TRBJ2-1 better. Germline V gene lookup returns CDR1 SGHVT and CDR2 SQSDAQ. The CDR3 length is 16 residues. CDR3 bases: TGTGCCAGCAGCTTACCGGGACAGGGGTGGGGCAATGAGCAGTTCTTC. Its translation: CASSLPGQGWGNEQFF.

The chain joins TRBV7-2 to TRBJ2-1; 7 nucleotides agree with TRBD2. Germline CDR1 and CDR2: SGHTA and FQGNSA. V trimming: 4 bases; J trimming: 1 base; junction bases outside the gene matches: 4. This CDR3 region has 15 residues. The DNA of the CDR3 is TGTGCCAGCAGCTCGACTAGCACTTCCTACAATGAGCAGTTCTTC. The encoded protein is CASSSTSTSYNEQFF.

This chain links TRBV7-8 with TRBJ2-3; perhaps D is TRBD1 or TRBD2 (5 bases each). Germline V CDR1 and CDR2: SGHVS, FQNEAQ. The CDR3 has 13 amino acids. V shed 2 bases and J shed 4 bases, with 7 bases lying between them. CDR3 DNA: TGTGCCAGCAGCTTAACGGGGCCAGATACGCAGTATTTT. Protein sequence: CASSLTGPDTQYF.

This CDR3 is CAIRKRSIPGLREDGGYTF. In nucleotides, the CDR3 is TGTGCCATCAGGAAGAGATCAATTCCGGGACTCAGGGAGGACGGTGGCTACACCTTC. The genes are TRBV10-3 and TRBJ1-2; a possible D gene is TRBD1 (5 bases). Between the trimmed V and J ends, which lost 6 bases and 7 bases, there was a span of 33 bases. CDR3 length equals 19 residues. The V gene's germline CDR1 is ENHRY and CDR2 SYGVKD.

The chain links TRBV7-2 to TRBJ2-1; D assignment may be TRBD1 or TRBD2 (5 bases each). The J call may be in error: the DNA end matches TRBJ2-7 better. The CDR3 spans 14 residues. CDR1 and CDR2 from the germline V gene are SGHTA and FQGNSA. The CDR3 loop is CASSLLASEGEQYF. The CDR3 nucleotides are TGTGCCAGCAGCTTACTAGCCTCTGAGGGGGAGCAGTACTTC.

This clonotype was recorded once. The junction shows a germline mismatch at one end, possibly a read error. The chain carries TRBV12-3 or TRBV12-4 and TRBJ2-3; 8 nucleotides agree with TRBD2. CDR3 length: 14 residues. CDR3 DNA: TGTGCCAGCAGACTAACTAGCGGCCAAGAGACCCAGTACTTT. Its translation is CASRLTSGQETQYF.

The chain has TRBV11-2 and TRBJ2-1; D might be TRBD2 (5 bases). Gene TRBJ2-7 matches the end of the DNA better, so the J call may be wrong. Per the germline V gene, CDR1 is SGHAT and CDR2 is FQNNGV. The CDR3 is made up of 15 amino acids. CDR3: CASSPGGARLYEQYF. Here the CDR3 DNA reads TGTGCCAGCAGCCCCGGAGGTGCCAGGCTCTACGAGCAGTACTTC.

This clonotype is labeled large. V usage is TRBV28 and J usage is TRBJ2-3; D possibly matches TRBD1 or TRBD2 (5 bases each). The better agreement between TRBJ2-7 and the DNA end casts doubt on the J call. This CDR3 is built from 14 residues. Germline V lookup: CDR1 MDHEN, CDR2 SYDVKM. The CDR3 bases are TGTGCCAGCAGTCTCGGGACCACTATCTACGAGCAGTACTTC. This translates into CASSLGTTIYEQYF.

This clonotype has just a few counts. This sequence joins TRBV7-6 and TRBJ2-7; D is unresolved. Germline lookup yields CDR1 SGHVS and CDR2 FNYEAQ. The CDR3 has 12 amino acids. Deletions cut 0 bases from V and 4 bases from J, with 4 bases between. CDR3 bases: TGTGCCAGCAGCTTAGCCCAATACGAGCAGTACTTC. Amino acid sequence: CASSLAQYEQYF.